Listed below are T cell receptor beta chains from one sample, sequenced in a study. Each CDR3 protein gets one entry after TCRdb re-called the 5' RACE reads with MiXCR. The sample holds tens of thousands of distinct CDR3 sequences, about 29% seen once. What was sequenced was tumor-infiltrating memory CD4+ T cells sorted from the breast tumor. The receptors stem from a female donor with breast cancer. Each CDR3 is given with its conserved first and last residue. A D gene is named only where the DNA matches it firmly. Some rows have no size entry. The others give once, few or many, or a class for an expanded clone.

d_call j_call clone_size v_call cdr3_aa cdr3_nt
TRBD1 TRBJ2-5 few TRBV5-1 CASSTGTGFPETQYF TGCGCCAGCAGCACCGGGACAGGGTTCCCAGAGACCCAGTACTTC
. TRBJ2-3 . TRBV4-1 CASSQRPGQSTDTQYF TGCGCCAGCAGCCAACGACCGGGGCAGAGCACAGATACGCAGTATTTT
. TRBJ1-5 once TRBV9 CASSPSYSGQPQHF TGTGCCAGCAGCCCATCATACTCGGGTCAGCCCCAGCATTTT
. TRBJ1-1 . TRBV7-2 CASSLAATDGFYEAFF TGTGCCAGCAGCTTAGCTGCAACTGACGGGTTCTATGAAGCTTTCTTT
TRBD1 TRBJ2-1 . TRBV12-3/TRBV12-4 CASSTSGGRSYNEQFF TGTGCCAGCAGTACATCAGGGGGTAGGTCCTACAATGAGCAGTTCTTC
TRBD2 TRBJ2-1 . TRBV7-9 CASSPLAGSYNEQFF TGTGCCAGCAGCCCACTAGCGGGAAGCTACAATGAGCAGTTCTTC
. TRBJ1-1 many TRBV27 CASSIAANTEAFF TGTGCCAGCAGCATCGCAGCGAACACTGAAGCTTTCTTT
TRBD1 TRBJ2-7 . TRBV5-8 CASSPRLSAGQGFYEQYF TGTGCCAGCAGCCCAAGGTTATCAGCGGGACAGGGGTTCTACGAGCAGTACTTC
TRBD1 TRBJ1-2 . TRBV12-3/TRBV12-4 CASSFGQAYGYTF TGTGCCAGCAGTTTTGGACAGGCGTATGGCTACACCTTC
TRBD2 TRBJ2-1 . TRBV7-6 CASSHSGGTYNEQFF TGTGCCAGCAGCCATAGCGGGGGTACCTACAATGAGCAGTTCTTC
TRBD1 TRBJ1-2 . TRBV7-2 CASALDRGQDGYTF TGTGCCAGCGCCCTCGACAGGGGGCAGGATGGCTACACCTTC
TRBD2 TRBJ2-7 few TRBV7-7 CASSLAGGLEQYF TGTGCCAGCAGCTTAGCGGGGGGGTTGGAGCAGTACTTC
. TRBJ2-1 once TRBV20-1 CSARDSSDLNNEQFF TGCAGTGCTAGGGACTCTAGCGACCTTAACAATGAGCAGTTCTTC
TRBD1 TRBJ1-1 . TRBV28 CASSPLTGVNTEAFF TGTGCCAGCAGTCCCCTGACAGGGGTGAACACTGAAGCTTTCTTT
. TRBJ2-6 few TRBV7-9 CASSQIYAGANVLTF TGTGCCAGCAGCCAAATCTACGCTGGGGCCAACGTCCTGACTTTC
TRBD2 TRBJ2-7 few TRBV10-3 CAITAGASGAYEQYF TGTGCCATCACTGCAGGCGCTAGCGGAGCCTACGAGCAGTACTTC
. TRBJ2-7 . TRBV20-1 CSARADNYEQYF TGCAGTGCTAGAGCCGACAACTACGAGCAGTACTTC
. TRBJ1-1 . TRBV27 CASGQIAANTEAFF TGTGCCAGCGGACAAATAGCGGCGAACACTGAAGCTTTCTTT
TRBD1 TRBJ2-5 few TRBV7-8 CASSLGQGSQETQYF TGTGCCAGCAGCTTAGGACAGGGCTCTCAAGAGACCCAGTACTTC
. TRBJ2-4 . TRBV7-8 CASGPSRNIQYF TGTGCCAGCGGCCCAAGTAGGAACATTCAGTACTTC
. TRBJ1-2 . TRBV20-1 CSARVVTVVSGYTF TGCAGTGCTAGAGTCGTGACAGTAGTGTCTGGCTACACCTTC
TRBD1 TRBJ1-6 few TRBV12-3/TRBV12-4 CASSRALQGEVYSPLHF TGTGCCAGCTCTCGGGCCTTACAGGGGGAAGTTTATTCACCCCTCCACTTT
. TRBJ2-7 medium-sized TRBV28 CASSLSQAREQYF TGTGCCAGCAGTTTGTCTCAGGCGAGGGAGCAGTACTTC
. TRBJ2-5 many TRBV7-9 CASSLNGRETQYF TGTGCCAGCAGCTTAAATGGGAGAGAGACCCAGTACTTC
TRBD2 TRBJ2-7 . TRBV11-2 CASSLALAVEQYF TGTGCCAGCAGCTTAGCCCTAGCGGTCGAGCAGTACTTC
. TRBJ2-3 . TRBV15 CATSRGDLGADTQYF TGTGCCACCAGCAGAGGTGACTTAGGGGCAGATACGCAGTATTTT
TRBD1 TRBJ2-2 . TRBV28 CASRQGGPTGELFF TGTGCCAGCAGACAGGGGGGACCTACCGGGGAGCTGTTTTTT
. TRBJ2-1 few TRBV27 CASSLWGSEQFF TGTGCCAGCAGTTTATGGGGGTCTGAGCAGTTCTTC
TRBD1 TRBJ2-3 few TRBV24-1 CATSDNISGTGVTDTQYF TGTGCCACCAGTGACAATATATCCGGGACAGGGGTCACAGATACGCAGTATTTT
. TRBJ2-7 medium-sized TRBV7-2 CASTQTVSATGQYF TGTGCCAGCACCCAGACCGTGTCGGCAACGGGGCAGTACTTC
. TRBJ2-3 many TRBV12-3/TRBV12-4 CASSFSVDTQYF TGTGCCAGCAGCTTTAGCGTAGATACGCAGTATTTT
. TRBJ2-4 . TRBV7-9 CASSFEGNIQYF TGTGCCAGCAGCTTTGAGGGGAACATTCAGTACTTC
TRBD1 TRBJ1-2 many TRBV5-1 CASSGTGTYGYTF TGCGCCAGCAGCGGGACAGGGACCTATGGCTACACCTTC
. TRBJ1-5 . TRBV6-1 CASSAGGGGNQPQHF TGTGCCAGCAGCGCGGGGGGAGGAGGCAATCAGCCCCAGCATTTT
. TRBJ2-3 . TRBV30 CAWRPGSNTQYF TGTGCCTGGAGGCCTGGGTCAAATACGCAGTATTTT
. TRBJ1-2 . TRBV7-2 CAGSPEGSGIYGYTF TGTGCCGGCAGCCCAGAAGGGAGCGGAATCTATGGCTACACCTTC